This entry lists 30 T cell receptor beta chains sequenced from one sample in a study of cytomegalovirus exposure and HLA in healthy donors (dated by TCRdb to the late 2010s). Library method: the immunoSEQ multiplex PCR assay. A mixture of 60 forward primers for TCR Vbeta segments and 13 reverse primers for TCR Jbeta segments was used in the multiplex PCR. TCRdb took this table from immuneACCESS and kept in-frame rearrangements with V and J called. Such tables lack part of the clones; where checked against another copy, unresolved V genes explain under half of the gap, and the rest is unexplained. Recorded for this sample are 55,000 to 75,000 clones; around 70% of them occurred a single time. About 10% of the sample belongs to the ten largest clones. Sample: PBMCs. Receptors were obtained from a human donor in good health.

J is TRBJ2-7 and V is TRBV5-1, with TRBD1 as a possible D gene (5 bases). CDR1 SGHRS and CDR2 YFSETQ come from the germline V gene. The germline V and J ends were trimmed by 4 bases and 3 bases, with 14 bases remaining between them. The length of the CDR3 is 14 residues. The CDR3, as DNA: TGCGCCAGCAGCCTCAGGGAACTAAGCTACGAGCAGTACTTC. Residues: CASSLRELSYEQYF. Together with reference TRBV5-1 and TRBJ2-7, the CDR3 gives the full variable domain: KAGVTQTPRYLIKTRGQQVTLSCSPISGHRSVSWYQQTPGQGLQFLFEYFSETQRNKGNFPGRFSGRQFSNSRSEMNVSTLELGDSALYLCASSLRELSYEQYFGPGTRLTVT.

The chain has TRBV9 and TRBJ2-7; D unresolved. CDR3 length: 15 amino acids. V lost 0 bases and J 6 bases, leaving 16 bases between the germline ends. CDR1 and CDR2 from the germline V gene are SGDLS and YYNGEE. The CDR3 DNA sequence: TGTGCCAGCAGCGTAGGCTCTCTAGGTCCGGGCGAGCAGTACTTC. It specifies CASSVGSLGPGEQYF.

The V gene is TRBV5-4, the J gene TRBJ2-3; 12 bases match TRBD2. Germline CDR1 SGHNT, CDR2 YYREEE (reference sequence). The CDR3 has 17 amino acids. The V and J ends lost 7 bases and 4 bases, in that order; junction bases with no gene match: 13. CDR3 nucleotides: TGTGCCAGCTCTGAAGGGCTAGCGGGAGGGGGGGCAGATACGCAGTATTTT. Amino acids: CASSEGLAGGGADTQYF.

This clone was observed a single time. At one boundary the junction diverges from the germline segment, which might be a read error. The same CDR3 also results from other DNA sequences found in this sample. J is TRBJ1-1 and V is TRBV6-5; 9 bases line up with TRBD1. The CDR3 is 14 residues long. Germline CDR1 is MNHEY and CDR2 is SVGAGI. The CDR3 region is CASSYGQGSTEAFF. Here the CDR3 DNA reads TGTGCCAGCAGTTACGGACAGGGGAGTACTGAAGCCTTCTTT.

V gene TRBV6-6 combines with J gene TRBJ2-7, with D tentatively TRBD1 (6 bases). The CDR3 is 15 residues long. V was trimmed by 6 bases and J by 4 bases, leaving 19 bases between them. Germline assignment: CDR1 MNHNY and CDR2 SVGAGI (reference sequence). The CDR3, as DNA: TGTGCCAGCAGAAATACAGGCCCGAGGGGGTACGAGCAGTACTTC. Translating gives CASRNTGPRGYEQYF.

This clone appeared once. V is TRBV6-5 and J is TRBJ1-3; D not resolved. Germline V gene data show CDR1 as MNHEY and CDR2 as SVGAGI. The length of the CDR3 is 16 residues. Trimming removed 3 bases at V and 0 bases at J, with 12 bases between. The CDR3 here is CASSYYPSSSGNTIYF. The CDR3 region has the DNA TGTGCCAGCAGTTATTACCCGTCCAGCTCTGGAAACACCATATATTTT.

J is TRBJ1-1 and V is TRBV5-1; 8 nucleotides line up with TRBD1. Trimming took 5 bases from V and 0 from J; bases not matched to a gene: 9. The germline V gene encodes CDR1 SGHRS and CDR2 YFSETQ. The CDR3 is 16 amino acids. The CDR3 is CASSLTGTGMNTEAFF. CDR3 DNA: TGCGCCAGCAGTCTCACCGGGACAGGCATGAACACTGAAGCTTTCTTT.

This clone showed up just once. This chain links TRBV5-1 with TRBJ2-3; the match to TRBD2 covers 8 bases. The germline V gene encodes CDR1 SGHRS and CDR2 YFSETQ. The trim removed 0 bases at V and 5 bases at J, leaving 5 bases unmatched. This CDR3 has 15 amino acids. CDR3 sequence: CASSLAWLAGDTQYF. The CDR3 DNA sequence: TGCGCCAGCAGCTTGGCCTGGCTAGCGGGAGATACGCAGTATTTT.

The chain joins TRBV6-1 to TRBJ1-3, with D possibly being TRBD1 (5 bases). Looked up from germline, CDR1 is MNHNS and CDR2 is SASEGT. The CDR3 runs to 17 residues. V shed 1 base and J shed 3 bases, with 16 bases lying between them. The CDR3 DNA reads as TGTGCCAGCAGTGAAGGACAGCCCTGGATGTTTGGAAACACCATATATTTT. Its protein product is CASSEGQPWMFGNTIYF.

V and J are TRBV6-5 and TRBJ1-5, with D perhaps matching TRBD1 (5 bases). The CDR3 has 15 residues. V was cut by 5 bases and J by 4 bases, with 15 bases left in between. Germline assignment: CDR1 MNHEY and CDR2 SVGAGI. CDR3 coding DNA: TGTGCCAGCAGTCCCCAACAGGCCTGGAATCAGCCCCAGCATTTT. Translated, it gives CASSPQQAWNQPQHF.

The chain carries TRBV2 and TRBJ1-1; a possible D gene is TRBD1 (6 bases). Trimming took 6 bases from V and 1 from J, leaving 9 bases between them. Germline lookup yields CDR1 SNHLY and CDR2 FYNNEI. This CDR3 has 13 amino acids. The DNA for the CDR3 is TGTGCCAGCAGGGGGGCACAGAACACTGAAGCTTTCTTT. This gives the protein CASRGAQNTEAFF. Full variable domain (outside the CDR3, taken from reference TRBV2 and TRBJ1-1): EPEVTQTPSHQVTQMGQEVILRCVPISNHLYFYWYRQILGQKVEFLVSFYNNEISEKSEIFDDQFSVERPDGSNFTLKIRSTKLEDSAMYFCASRGAQNTEAFFGQGTRLTVV.

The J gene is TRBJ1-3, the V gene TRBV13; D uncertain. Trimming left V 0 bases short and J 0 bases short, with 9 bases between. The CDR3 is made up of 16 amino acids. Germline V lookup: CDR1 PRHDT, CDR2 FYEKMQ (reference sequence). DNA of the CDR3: TGTGCCAGCAGCTTAGGGGGCAGGAACTCTGGAAACACCATATATTTT. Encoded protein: CASSLGGRNSGNTIYF.

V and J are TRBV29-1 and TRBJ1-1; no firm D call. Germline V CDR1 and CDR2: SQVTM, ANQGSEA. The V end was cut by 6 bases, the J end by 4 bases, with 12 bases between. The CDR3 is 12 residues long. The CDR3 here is CSVRDMGTEAFF. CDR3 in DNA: TGCAGCGTGAGAGACATGGGCACTGAAGCTTTCTTT.

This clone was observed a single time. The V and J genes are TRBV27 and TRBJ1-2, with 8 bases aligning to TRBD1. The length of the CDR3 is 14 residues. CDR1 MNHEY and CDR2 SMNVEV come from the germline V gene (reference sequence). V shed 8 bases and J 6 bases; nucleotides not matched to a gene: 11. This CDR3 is CASRFTGGLDGYTF. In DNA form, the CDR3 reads TGTGCCAGCCGCTTTACAGGGGGACTGGATGGCTACACCTTC.

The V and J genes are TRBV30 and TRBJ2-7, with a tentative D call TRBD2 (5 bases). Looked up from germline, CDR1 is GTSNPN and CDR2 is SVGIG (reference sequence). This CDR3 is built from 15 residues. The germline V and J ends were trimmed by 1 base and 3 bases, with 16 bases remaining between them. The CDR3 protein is CAWSAGSGTCYEQYF. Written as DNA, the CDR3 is TGTGCCTGGAGTGCCGGCAGCGGTACCTGCTACGAGCAGTACTTC.

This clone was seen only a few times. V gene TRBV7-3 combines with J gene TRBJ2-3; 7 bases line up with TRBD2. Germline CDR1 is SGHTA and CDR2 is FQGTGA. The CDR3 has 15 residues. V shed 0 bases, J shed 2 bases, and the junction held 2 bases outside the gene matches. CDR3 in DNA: TGTGCCAGCAGCTTAACTAGCGGGTTCACAGATACGCAGTATTTT. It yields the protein CASSLTSGFTDTQYF.

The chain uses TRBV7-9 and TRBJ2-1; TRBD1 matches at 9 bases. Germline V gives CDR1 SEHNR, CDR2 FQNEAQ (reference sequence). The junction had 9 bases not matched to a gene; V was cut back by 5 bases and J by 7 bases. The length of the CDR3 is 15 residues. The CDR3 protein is CASSRDRGRENEQFF. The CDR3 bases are TGTGCCAGCAGCCGCGACAGGGGGAGGGAGAATGAGCAGTTCTTC.

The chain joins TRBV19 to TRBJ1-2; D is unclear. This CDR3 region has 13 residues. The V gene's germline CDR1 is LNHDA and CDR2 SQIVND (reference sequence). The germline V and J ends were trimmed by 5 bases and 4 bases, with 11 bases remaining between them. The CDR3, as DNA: TGTGCCAGTAGTGAGGGCAGCCCCTATGGCTACACCTTC. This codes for CASSEGSPYGYTF.

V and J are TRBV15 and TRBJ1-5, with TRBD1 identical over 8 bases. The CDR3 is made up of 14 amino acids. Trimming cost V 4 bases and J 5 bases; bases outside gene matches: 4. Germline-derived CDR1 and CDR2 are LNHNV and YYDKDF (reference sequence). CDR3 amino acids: CATSTQDRDQPQHF. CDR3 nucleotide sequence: TGTGCCACCAGCACCCAGGACAGGGATCAGCCCCAGCATTTT.

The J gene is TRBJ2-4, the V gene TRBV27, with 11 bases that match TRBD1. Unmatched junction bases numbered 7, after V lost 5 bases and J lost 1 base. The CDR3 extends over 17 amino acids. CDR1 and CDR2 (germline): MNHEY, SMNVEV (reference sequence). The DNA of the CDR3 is TGTGCCAGCAGTCCCCGGGACAGGGGGTCCGCCAAAAACATTCAGTACTTC. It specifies CASSPRDRGSAKNIQYF.

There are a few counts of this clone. CDR3 loop: CASRTAYNEQFF. CDR3 nucleotides: TGTGCCAGCAGGACAGCCTACAATGAGCAGTTCTTC. The chain recombines TRBV2 with TRBJ2-1; D is possibly TRBD1 (5 bases). Deletions cut 6 bases from V and 2 bases from J, with 5 bases between. Per the germline V gene, CDR1 is SNHLY and CDR2 is FYNNEI. CDR3 length equals 12 residues. The whole variable domain, filled in from reference TRBV2 and TRBJ2-1, reads EPEVTQTPSHQVTQMGQEVILRCVPISNHLYFYWYRQILGQKVEFLVSFYNNEISEKSEIFDDQFSVERPDGSNFTLKIRSTKLEDSAMYFCASRTAYNEQFFGPGTRLTVL.

The CDR3 DNA reads TGTGCCAGCAGCCAAGATCGGTATAGCAATCAGCCCCAGCATTTT. Its protein is CASSQDRYSNQPQHF. V gene TRBV4-2 combines with J gene TRBJ1-5; unclear D gene. The CDR3 covers 15 residues. CDR1 is LGHNA and CDR2 is YNFKEQ in the germline V gene. Trimming shortened V by 0 bases and J by 0 bases, and 6 bases separated the two germline ends.

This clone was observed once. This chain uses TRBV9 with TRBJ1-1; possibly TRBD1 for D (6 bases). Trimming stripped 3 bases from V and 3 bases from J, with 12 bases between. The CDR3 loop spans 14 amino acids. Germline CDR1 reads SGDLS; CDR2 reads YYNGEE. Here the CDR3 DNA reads TGTGCCAGCAGCGATCTCAGGGGTGACACTGAAGCTTTCTTT. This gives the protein CASSDLRGDTEAFF. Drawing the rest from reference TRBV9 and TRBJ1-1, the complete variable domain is DSGVTQTPKHLITATGQRVTLRCSPRSGDLSVYWYQQSLDQGLQFLIQYYNGEERAKGNILERFSAQQFPDLHSELNLSSLELGDSALYFCASSDLRGDTEAFFGQGTRLTVV.

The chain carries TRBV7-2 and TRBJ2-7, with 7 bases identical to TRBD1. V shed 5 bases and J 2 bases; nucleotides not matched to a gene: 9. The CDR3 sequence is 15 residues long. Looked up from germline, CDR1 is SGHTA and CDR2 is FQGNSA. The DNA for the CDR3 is TGTGCCAGCAGCGCAACCGGGACAGCCGCCTACGAGCAGTACTTC. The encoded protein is CASSATGTAAYEQYF.

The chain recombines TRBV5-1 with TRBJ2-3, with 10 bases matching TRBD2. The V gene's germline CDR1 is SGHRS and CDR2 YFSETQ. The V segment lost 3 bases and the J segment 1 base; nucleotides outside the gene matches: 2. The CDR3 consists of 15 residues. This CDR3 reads CASSSGLAGTDTQYF. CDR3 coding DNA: TGCGCCAGCAGCTCTGGACTAGCGGGCACAGATACGCAGTATTTT.

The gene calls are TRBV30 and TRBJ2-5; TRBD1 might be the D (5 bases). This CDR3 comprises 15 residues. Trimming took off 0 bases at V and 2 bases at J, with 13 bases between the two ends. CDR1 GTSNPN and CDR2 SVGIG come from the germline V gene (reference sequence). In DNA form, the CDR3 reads TGTGCCTGGAGTGTAAGGACACTGCGACAAGAGACCCAGTACTTC. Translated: CAWSVRTLRQETQYF. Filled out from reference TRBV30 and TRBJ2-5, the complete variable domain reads SQTIHQWPATLVQPVGSPLSLECTVEGTSNPNLYWYRQAAGRGLQLLFYSVGIGQISSEVPQNLSASRPQDRQFILSSKKLLLSDSGFYLCAWSVRTLRQETQYFGPGTRLLVL.

CDR3 DNA sequence: TGTGCCAGCAGTTACTCGGGACAGCTCTCCTACGAGCAGTACTTC. This encodes CASSYSGQLSYEQYF. The rearrangement links TRBV6-5 to TRBJ2-5, with 7 bases matching TRBD1. The better agreement between TRBJ2-7 and the DNA end casts doubt on the J call. The CDR3 is 15 amino acids. Germline assignment: CDR1 MNHEY and CDR2 SVGAGI.

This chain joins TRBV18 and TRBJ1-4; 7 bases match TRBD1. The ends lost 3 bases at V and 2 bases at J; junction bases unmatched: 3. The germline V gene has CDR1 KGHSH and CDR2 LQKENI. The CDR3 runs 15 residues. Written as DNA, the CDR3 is TGTGCCAGCTCACCGGGACAGCCTACTAATGAAAAACTGTTTTTT. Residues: CASSPGQPTNEKLFF.

The CDR3, as DNA: TGTGCCAGCAGCCGGGGTCTCGGGGGCACAGATACGCAGTATTTT. Residues: CASSRGLGGTDTQYF. The chain couples TRBV5-4 to TRBJ2-3; D might be TRBD2 (5 bases). V was clipped by 4 bases and J by 1 base, with 13 bases between them. The CDR3 runs 15 residues. The germline V gene has CDR1 SGHNT and CDR2 YYREEE (reference sequence).

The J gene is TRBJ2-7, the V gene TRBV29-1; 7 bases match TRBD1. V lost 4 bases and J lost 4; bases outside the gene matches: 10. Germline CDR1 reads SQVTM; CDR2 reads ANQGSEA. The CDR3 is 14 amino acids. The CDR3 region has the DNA TGCAGCGTTGTGGAGAATAGGGGGCCTTACGAGCAGTACTTC. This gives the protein CSVVENRGPYEQYF.